The text below deals with one TCR beta chain. This clone was picked up one time. The antigen this receptor binds is unknown. No much larger clone exists at a distance of one base, and base qualities are not known. TCRbeta chain sequencing was performed with the immunoSEQ platform. The source study handled its data this way. Pooled Treg repertoires yielded about 5.65x10^4 distinct TCRbeta sequences from patients and 90,000 to 100,000 from healthy donors. Treg TCRbeta sequences found in two or more individuals were defined as public, and these public Treg TCRbeta sequences were then searched for in Tconv repertoires. To test for differences between groups, Mann-Whitney U tests with Bonferroni-Dunn correction were run in GraphPad Prism 7.03. The source is immuneACCESS, and TCRdb retained only in-frame sequences with V and J called. Part of the clones is not carried over; for the studies checked, unresolved V genes explain less than half of this, and the remainder is unexplained. V and J calls and clone size are as listed in that table; D and trimming were resolved from the DNA. This sample holds tens of thousands of clones; approximately 94% were observed only once. The ten largest clones add up to around 2% of the sample.

The record originates from a study of B cell selection in AIRE deficiency (dated by TCRdb to between 2017 and 2020). About the full investigation: A comparison of TCRbeta repertoires of sorted blood CD4+ conventional T cells and regulatory T cells was made between AIRE-deficient patients and healthy controls. The TCR-sequenced cohort comprised roughly five AIRE-deficient APECED patients and roughly five healthy control donors.

Regulatory T cells were sorted as cells that were CD4+CD25hiCD127low/negative. APECED syndrome was present in the AIRE-deficient patients. Tconv and Treg cells for TCRbeta sequencing were sorted on a FACSAria flow cytometer. The sorted cells went into 5-ml round-bottom polystyrene tubes, and the dry cell pellets were then frozen at -80 degrees C until sequencing. Measured from the cysteine to the phenylalanine, the CDR3 is 13 residues long. The entry retains the CDR3 DNA only, 39 bases that are in frame from base 1. V is cut back by 4 bases and J by 6 bases, with 3 bases in the junction unmatched. CDR1 and CDR2 are drawn from the germline V gene: MNHEY, SVGAGI. Overall study outcomes, separate from this receptor: Shared Treg sequences had shorter CDR3s, reflecting a bias toward rearrangements with few non-templated nucleotide insertions. About 29% of Treg TCRbeta sequences shared among healthy donors appeared in patient Tconv cells, suggesting diversion of Treg-biased clones into the Tconv compartment. Only TCRbeta chains were sequenced; roughly 37% of shared healthy-donor Treg sequences also occurred in healthy Tconv, possibly because of differing TCRalpha chains. In AIRE-deficient patients, Tconv and Treg cells had TCRBV gene usage, CDR3 length and TCR diversity comparable to those in healthy donors. Among over 3,000 shared Treg TCRbeta sequences, over 30% were found to be shared only among healthy donors and around 10% only among patients, suggesting that Treg selection is less efficient in the absence of AIRE.

The chain was built from TRBV6-5 and TRBJ1-2; 9 nucleotides in the junction match TRBD1. The sequencing sample was made of Tregs sorted from PBMCs. This clonotype was obtained from a human donor with AIRE deficiency. CDR3 region: CASSSQGADGYTF. The DNA sequence is given as TGTGCCAGCAGTTCACAGGGGGCGGATGGCTACACCTTC.